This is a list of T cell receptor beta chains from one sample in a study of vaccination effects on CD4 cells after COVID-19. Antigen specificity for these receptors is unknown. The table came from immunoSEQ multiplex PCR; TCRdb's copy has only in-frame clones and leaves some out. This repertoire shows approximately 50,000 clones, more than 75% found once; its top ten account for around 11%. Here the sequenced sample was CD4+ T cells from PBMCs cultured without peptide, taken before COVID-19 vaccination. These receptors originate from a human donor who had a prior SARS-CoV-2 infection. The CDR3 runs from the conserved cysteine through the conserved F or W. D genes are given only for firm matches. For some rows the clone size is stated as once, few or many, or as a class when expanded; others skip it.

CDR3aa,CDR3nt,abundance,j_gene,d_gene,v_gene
CASSEVQGGWSNQPQHF,TGTGCCAGCAGTGAAGTCCAGGGTGGCTGGAGCAATCAGCCCCAGCATTTT,-,TRBJ1-5,-,TRBV6-1
CASSLAAGGYEQYF,TGTGCCAGCAGCTTGGCAGCAGGGGGATACGAGCAGTACTTC,-,TRBJ2-7,TRBD1,TRBV5-5
CASSQELLGGGTNTGELFF,TGTGCCAGCAGCCAAGAACTTTTGGGCGGGGGGACGAACACCGGGGAGCTGTTTTTT,-,TRBJ2-2,TRBD2,TRBV3-1/TRBV3-2
CASSVTGTDPTDTQYF,TGTGCCAGCAGTGTCACCGGGACCGATCCCACAGATACGCAGTATTTT,-,TRBJ2-3,-,TRBV2
CASSKQGDTYEQYF,TGTGCCAGTAGTAAACAGGGTGATACCTACGAGCAGTACTTC,-,TRBJ2-7,-,TRBV19
CASSGTQGVWTNEKLFF,TGTGCCAGCAGCGGGACACAGGGGGTTTGGACTAATGAAAAACTGTTTTTT,-,TRBJ1-4,TRBD1,TRBV5-6
CASSLFGGVNTEAFF,TGTGCCAGCAGCTTATTTGGAGGCGTCAACACTGAAGCTTTCTTT,-,TRBJ1-1,-,TRBV7-3
CASSIRTSGSYNEQFF,TGTGCCAGTAGCATAAGAACTAGCGGATCCTACAATGAGCAGTTCTTC,-,TRBJ2-1,TRBD2,TRBV19
CASNAGGRGHYEQYF,TGTGCCAGTAACGCGGGGGGCAGAGGGCACTACGAGCAGTACTTC,-,TRBJ2-7,TRBD2,TRBV19
CASSLAGTSVDNEQFF,TGCGCCAGCAGCTTGGCCGGGACTAGCGTAGACAATGAGCAGTTCTTC,-,TRBJ2-1,TRBD2,TRBV5-1
CASSHTGKTGYTF,TGTGCCAGCAGTCATACAGGAAAAACTGGCTACACCTTC,-,TRBJ1-2,-,TRBV12-3/TRBV12-4
CASSLQGAGTDTQYF,TGCGCCAGCAGCTTACAGGGGGCTGGCACAGATACGCAGTATTTT,-,TRBJ2-3,TRBD1,TRBV5-1
CSASGTPSHEQYF,TGCAGCGCCTCCGGGACTCCGAGCCACGAGCAGTACTTC,-,TRBJ2-7,-,TRBV29-1
CASSLHRQGAYETQYF,TGTGCCAGCAGCCTTCACCGACAGGGGGCGTATGAGACCCAGTACTTC,-,TRBJ2-5,TRBD1,TRBV7-2
CASSNTRDRGVNGYTF,TGCGCCAGCAGCAATACCCGGGACAGGGGAGTGAATGGCTACACCTTC,few,TRBJ1-2,TRBD1,TRBV10-1
CATRAQENTEAFF,TGTGCCACCAGAGCTCAGGAGAACACTGAAGCTTTCTTT,-,TRBJ1-1,-,TRBV15
CASSVGTANYGYTF,TGTGCCAGCAGCGTAGGAACAGCTAACTATGGCTACACCTTC,-,TRBJ1-2,-,TRBV9
CAISRTSGVTGTGELFF,TGTGCCATCAGCCGGACTAGCGGGGTGACGGGCACCGGGGAGCTGTTTTTT,-,TRBJ2-2,TRBD2,TRBV10-3
CAWSVQAGGVTQYF,TGTGCCTGGAGTGTACAAGCGGGAGGAGTTACGCAGTATTTT,-,TRBJ2-3,TRBD2,TRBV30
CASSLDLAGGRYEQYF,TGTGCCAGCAGCTTAGACCTAGCGGGAGGGAGGTACGAGCAGTACTTC,-,TRBJ2-7,TRBD2,TRBV7-2
CASRGGTAINTEAFF,TGTGCCAGCAGGGGCGGGACAGCTATTAACACTGAAGCTTTCTTT,-,TRBJ1-1,TRBD1,TRBV2
CASSPMGEGATKNIQYF,TGTGCCAGCAGCCCTATGGGTGAGGGGGCGACCAAAAACATTCAGTACTTC,-,TRBJ2-4,TRBD1,TRBV27
CASSPPTRDDEQYF,TGTGCCAGCTCACCACCGACCAGAGATGACGAGCAGTACTTC,-,TRBJ2-7,-,TRBV18
CASRIRGSGANVLTF,TGTGCCAGTAGGATCAGGGGGTCCGGGGCCAACGTCCTGACTTTC,-,TRBJ2-6,TRBD1,TRBV19
CASSPGQTYEQYF,TGTGCCAGCAGCCCGGGCCAGACCTACGAGCAGTACTTC,-,TRBJ2-7,-,TRBV28
CASSDSALDYNEQFF,TGTGCCAGCAGCGATTCGGCTTTAGATTACAATGAGCAGTTCTTC,-,TRBJ2-1,-,TRBV7-3
CASSATRSTDTQYF,TGTGCCAGCAGTGCGACACGAAGCACAGATACGCAGTATTTT,few,TRBJ2-3,-,TRBV25-1
CASSPRQGYGYTF,TGTGCCAGCAGCCCAAGACAGGGTTATGGCTACACCTTC,-,TRBJ1-2,TRBD1,TRBV11-2
CASSQQGPSYGYTF,TGTGCCAGCAGTCAACAGGGGCCTTCGTATGGCTACACCTTC,few,TRBJ1-2,TRBD1,TRBV2
CASRGLAIYEQYF,TGTGCCAGCAGGGGACTAGCGATCTACGAGCAGTACTTC,few,TRBJ2-7,TRBD2,TRBV2
CASSDQTRNNEKLFF,TGTGCCAGCAGTGACCAGACACGTAATAATGAAAAACTGTTTTTT,-,TRBJ1-4,-,TRBV6-1
CASSLGVYNEQFF,TGCGCCAGCAGCTTGGGAGTTTACAATGAGCAGTTCTTC,-,TRBJ2-1,-,TRBV5-1
CASSQINRVQGYTF,TGTGCCAGCAGTCAAATAAACAGGGTTCAGGGCTACACCTTC,-,TRBJ1-2,-,TRBV6-5